One sample yielded the 28 T cell receptor beta chains listed below, sequenced in a study of T-cell memory formation after mild COVID-19. TCRdb fed the 5' RACE reads into MiXCR, producing one record per CDR3 protein. The repertoire consists of about 180,000 distinct CDR3 sequences, with roughly 16% occurring once and the leading ten covering 2% to 2.5%. The sequenced material came from PBMCs or a T cell subset sorted from them (not recorded which). The receptors were sampled from an adult woman who had mild COVID-19 (a few samples of this study predate the infection). Cell type and time point are not known.

This clonotype was seen a handful of times. CDR3 amino acids: CASSGDRFEAFF. DNA for the CDR3: TGTGCCAGCAGCGGGGACAGGTTTGAAGCTTTCTTT. The chain is built from TRBV2 and TRBJ1-1; 8 nucleotides match TRBD1. The CDR3 length is 12 residues. Germline CDR1 and CDR2: SNHLY and FYNNEI. J lost 7 bases, V lost 6 bases, and 4 bases had no gene match.

In nucleotides, the CDR3 is TGTGCCAGCAGTGAATCCCGGGACGGAGCCTACGAGCAGTACTTC. It encodes CASSESRDGAYEQYF. This chain connects TRBV2 to TRBJ2-7; D possibly matches TRBD1 or TRBD2 (5 bases each). The V gene lost 2 bases and the J gene lost 2 bases, with 13 bases spanning the gap. This CDR3 has 15 amino acids. Germline CDR1 reads SNHLY; CDR2 reads FYNNEI.

The chain employs TRBV6-6 and TRBJ2-1; 8 nucleotides agree with TRBD2. The ends lost 7 bases at V and 0 bases at J; junction bases unmatched: 8. CDR1 is MNHNY, CDR2 SVGAGI, per germline (reference sequence). This CDR3 region has 16 residues. The CDR3 DNA reads TGTGCCAGCACCAAACTAGCGGTGAGCTCCTACAATGAGCAGTTCTTC. This codes for CASTKLAVSSYNEQFF.

The chain links TRBV7-3 to TRBJ2-3, with 11 bases matching TRBD2. This CDR3 region has 16 residues. Losses at the gene ends were 4 bases for V and 6 bases for J; bases not matched to a gene: 9. Germline V gene lookup returns CDR1 SGHTA and CDR2 FQGTGA. The CDR3 region has the DNA TGTGCCAGCAGCTCCACTAGCGGGGGCGGAGACGATACGCAGTATTTT. Translated, it gives CASSSTSGGGDDTQYF. Combining the CDR3 with reference TRBV7-3 and TRBJ2-3 gives the whole variable domain GAGVSQTPSNKVTEKGKYVELRCDPISGHTALYWYRQSLGQGPEFLIYFQGTGAADDSGLPNDRFFAVRPEGSVSTLKIQRTERGDSAVYLCASSSTSGGGDDTQYFGPGTRLTVL.

The CDR3 DNA is TGTGCTCTCTTTACTCTCCTTGGACTAGCGGGAGGACGCAATGAGCAGTTCTTC. Amino acid sequence: CALFTLLGLAGGRNEQFF. The rearrangement joins TRBV6-1 to TRBJ2-1; 14 nucleotides match TRBD2. The CDR3 runs to 18 residues. The germline V gene encodes CDR1 MNHNS and CDR2 SASEGT.

This clonotype occurred a few times. This chain joins TRBV18 and TRBJ1-1; no clear D gene. Trimming pared 2 bases from V and 5 bases from J, leaving 12 bases between. Germline V lookup: CDR1 KGHSH, CDR2 LQKENI. The CDR3 covers 14 residues. The CDR3 region is CASSPGPVATEAFF. The DNA of the CDR3 is TGTGCCAGCTCACCAGGACCGGTGGCGACTGAAGCTTTCTTT.

This chain uses TRBV20-1 with TRBJ2-7; possible D gene TRBD1, 7 bases. CDR1 is DFQATT, CDR2 SNEGSKA, per germline (reference sequence). The CDR3 loop spans 14 amino acids. V was pared by 6 bases and J by 6 bases, with 21 bases between. CDR3 amino acids: CSARGETGWGEQYF. The CDR3 nucleotides are TGCAGTGCCAGGGGGGAGACAGGGTGGGGCGAGCAGTACTTC.

This clonotype has at least ten counts. The chain employs TRBV5-1 and TRBJ2-2, with D unclear. The CDR3 totals 15 residues. Trimming removed 2 bases at V and 0 bases at J, with 8 bases between. Germline CDR1 reads SGHRS; CDR2 reads YFSETQ. CDR3 loop: CASSLGRPNTGELFF. CDR3 coding DNA: TGCGCCAGCAGCTTAGGACGGCCGAACACCGGGGAGCTGTTTTTT.

In this sample, this clonotype turned up a few times. The chain links TRBV5-1 to TRBJ2-2; D ambiguous. The length of the CDR3 is 14 residues. Germline V CDR1 and CDR2: SGHRS, YFSETQ. Trimming removed 4 bases from V and 4 bases from J, with 11 bases in between. The CDR3 is CASSGGRSTGELFF. The CDR3 DNA reads as TGCGCCAGCAGCGGCGGTAGGAGCACCGGGGAGCTGTTTTTT.

This clonotype was picked up a small number of times. The J gene is TRBJ2-1, the V gene TRBV29-1; maybe TRBD2 (6 bases). This CDR3 has 11 amino acids. V gave up 5 bases and J gave up 12 bases, with 14 bases separating them. CDR1 is SQVTM, CDR2 ANQGSEA, per germline. The CDR3 nucleotides are TGCAGCGTTCGCGAGGGAGGAATGCAGTTCTTC. Translated, it gives CSVREGGMQFF.

V gene TRBV5-1 combines with J gene TRBJ2-7; a weak D match, TRBD1 (6 bases). The germline V gene has CDR1 SGHRS and CDR2 YFSETQ. The CDR3 sequence is 15 residues long. Trimming took 4 bases from V and 3 from J, leaving 17 bases between them. CDR3: CASSPATGLIYEQYF. The DNA for the CDR3 is TGCGCCAGCAGCCCGGCGACAGGTCTCATCTACGAGCAGTACTTC.

This clonotype appeared many times. The gene calls are TRBV20-1 and TRBJ2-1; 7 positions agree with TRBD2. Unmatched junction bases numbered 7, after V lost 6 bases and J lost 2 bases. The length of the CDR3 is 14 residues. Germline V lookup: CDR1 DFQATT, CDR2 SNEGSKA (reference sequence). CDR3 bases: TGCAGTGCGCGGCGTCTAGCGGCCTACAATGAGCAGTTCTTC. Its translation is CSARRLAAYNEQFF.

J is TRBJ2-5 and V is TRBV7-2; D might be TRBD1 (5 bases). CDR3 length: 15 residues. From germline, CDR1 is SGHTA and CDR2 FQGNSA. V was shortened by 1 base and J by 5 bases, with 14 bases between the two germline ends. The CDR3 DNA follows: TGTGCCAGCAGCTTAGAGGGCCAGGGCTCGGAGACCCAGTACTTC. Protein product: CASSLEGQGSETQYF.

CDR3 residues: CASSPDQGSYNEQFF. The DNA for the CDR3 is TGTGCCAGCAGCCCCGACCAGGGCTCCTACAATGAGCAGTTCTTC. This rearrangement joins TRBV12-3 or TRBV12-4 to TRBJ2-1; a possible D gene is TRBD1 (5 bases). The CDR3 has 15 amino acids. Trimming removed 6 bases at V and 0 bases at J, with 12 bases between.

The rearrangement uses TRBV7-9 and TRBJ1-2; tentative D call: TRBD1 (6 bases). V lost 2 bases and J 7 bases, leaving 14 bases between the germline ends. This CDR3 spans 14 amino acids. Germline CDR1 SEHNR, CDR2 FQNEAQ (reference sequence). The CDR3 loop reads CASSLLGAHSGYTF. DNA for the CDR3: TGTGCCAGCAGCTTACTGGGGGCGCACTCTGGCTACACCTTC.

The chain couples TRBV7-9 to TRBJ2-1; 7 bases are shared with TRBD2. The germline V gene has CDR1 SEHNR and CDR2 FQNEAQ (reference sequence). The CDR3 has 12 residues. Trimming at V came to 4 bases and at J to 8 bases, leaving 2 bases not matched to a gene. CDR3 coding DNA: TGTGCCAGCAGCTATCGGGGGGATGAGCAGTTCTTC. Translation: CASSYRGDEQFF.

J is TRBJ2-1 and V is TRBV15; 10 positions match TRBD2. J was trimmed by 0 bases and V by 3 bases; bases with no gene match: 5. The germline V gene has CDR1 LNHNV and CDR2 YYDKDF (reference sequence). This CDR3 comprises 17 residues. The CDR3 loop reads CATSRQLAGSSYNEQFF. The CDR3 DNA is TGTGCCACCAGCAGGCAACTAGCGGGAAGCTCCTACAATGAGCAGTTCTTC.

This clonotype was seen only a few times. The J gene is TRBJ2-1, the V gene TRBV6-2 or TRBV6-3, with 11 bases fitting TRBD2. Germline assignment: CDR1 MNHEY and CDR2 SVGEGT. The ends lost 4 bases at V and 9 bases at J; junction bases unmatched: 5. The CDR3 has 14 amino acids. CDR3 amino acids: CASSLPGLAAEQFF. CDR3 bases: TGTGCCAGCAGTTTGCCGGGACTAGCGGCTGAGCAGTTCTTC.

In its sample, this clonotype was seen a few times. The rearrangement links TRBV29-1 to TRBJ1-1; 8 bases align to TRBD1. The CDR3 length is 14 residues. V was pared by 6 bases and J by 4 bases, with 10 bases of the junction left unmatched. Germline V gives CDR1 SQVTM, CDR2 ANQGSEA. CDR3 protein: CSVIRDRSRTEAFF. CDR3 in DNA: TGCAGCGTAATCCGGGACAGGAGTCGCACTGAAGCTTTCTTT.

This chain links TRBV12-3 or TRBV12-4 with TRBJ1-2; maybe TRBD1 (6 bases). This CDR3 is 19 amino acids long. V was pared by 4 bases and J by 3 bases, with 27 bases between. DNA for the CDR3: TGTGCCAGCAGTTCCCTGGGCGGGGGGCGAAATGGGGACTACTATGGCTACACCTTC. It translates to CASSSLGGGRNGDYYGYTF.

This clonotype was detected only a few times. The rearrangement uses TRBV28 and TRBJ2-2; 7 bases map to TRBD1. Germline V CDR1 and CDR2: MDHEN, SYDVKM. CDR3 length: 16 residues. J was trimmed by 3 bases and V by 5 bases; bases with no gene match: 9. For the CDR3, the DNA is TGTGCCAGCAGTCTCCCGACAGGGTTGGACACCGGGGAGCTGTTTTTT. It codes for CASSLPTGLDTGELFF.

This clonotype was detected a few times. The CDR3 bases are TGTGCCAGCAGCGTATCCCGGGACAGGGATGAAAAACTGTTTTTT. This gives the protein CASSVSRDRDEKLFF. The chain has TRBV7-9 and TRBJ1-4; 9 positions agree with TRBD1. Trimming cost V 5 bases and J 6 bases; bases outside gene matches: 7. This CDR3 contains 15 residues. From germline, CDR1 is SEHNR and CDR2 FQNEAQ (reference sequence).

This clonotype showed up just a few times. The chain combines TRBV4-2 with TRBJ2-7; a weak D match, TRBD1 (5 bases). Trimming stripped 1 base from V and 5 bases from J, with 6 bases between. The germline CDR1 and CDR2 sequences are LGHNA and YNFKEQ. This CDR3 spans 12 amino acids. For the CDR3, the DNA is TGTGCCAGCAGCCAAGGGGGCGACGAGCAGTACTTC. Protein sequence: CASSQGGDEQYF.

V is TRBV6-6 and J is TRBJ1-3; D gene uncertain. The CDR3 sequence is 13 residues long. V gave up 8 bases and J gave up 3 bases, with 11 bases separating them. CDR1 is MNHNY, CDR2 SVGAGI, per germline (reference sequence). The CDR3 DNA follows: TGTGCCAGCGCAATGGACTTTGGAAACACCATATATTTT. It yields the protein CASAMDFGNTIYF.

This clonotype has a count of ten or more. The chain employs TRBV5-6 and TRBJ2-7, with 7 bases identical to TRBD1. CDR1 SGHDT and CDR2 YYEEEE come from the germline V gene. V lost 3 bases, J lost 4 bases, and 4 bases stayed unmatched. The length of the CDR3 is 13 residues. CDR3 loop: CASSYGTVYEQYF. The CDR3 region has the DNA TGTGCCAGCAGCTACGGGACAGTTTACGAGCAGTACTTC.

The chain carries TRBV12-3 or TRBV12-4 and TRBJ2-7; TRBD2 is a possible D gene (5 bases). Trimming took 2 bases from V and 7 from J, leaving 9 bases between them. The CDR3 extends over 12 amino acids. The CDR3 reads CASSLYRGEQYF. The CDR3 DNA is TGTGCCAGCAGTTTATACAGAGGGGAGCAGTACTTC.

The chain employs TRBV29-1 and TRBJ1-2; possible D gene TRBD1, 5 bases. V gave up 5 bases and J gave up 0 bases, with 7 bases separating them. The germline V gene has CDR1 SQVTM and CDR2 ANQGSEA. The CDR3 length is 12 residues. The CDR3 coding sequence is TGCAGCGTTAGGGGACCTAACTATGGCTACACCTTC. Translated, it gives CSVRGPNYGYTF.

This clonotype was seen a handful of times. The V call is TRBV10-3, the J call TRBJ1-5; TRBD1 is a possible D gene (5 bases). CDR3 length: 13 amino acids. Trimming removed 6 bases at V and 5 bases at J, with 11 bases between. CDR1 and CDR2 (germline): ENHRY, SYGVKD. DNA of the CDR3: TGTGCCATCAGAATAGGGGCGGATCAGCCCCAGCATTTT. Translated, it gives CAIRIGADQPQHF.